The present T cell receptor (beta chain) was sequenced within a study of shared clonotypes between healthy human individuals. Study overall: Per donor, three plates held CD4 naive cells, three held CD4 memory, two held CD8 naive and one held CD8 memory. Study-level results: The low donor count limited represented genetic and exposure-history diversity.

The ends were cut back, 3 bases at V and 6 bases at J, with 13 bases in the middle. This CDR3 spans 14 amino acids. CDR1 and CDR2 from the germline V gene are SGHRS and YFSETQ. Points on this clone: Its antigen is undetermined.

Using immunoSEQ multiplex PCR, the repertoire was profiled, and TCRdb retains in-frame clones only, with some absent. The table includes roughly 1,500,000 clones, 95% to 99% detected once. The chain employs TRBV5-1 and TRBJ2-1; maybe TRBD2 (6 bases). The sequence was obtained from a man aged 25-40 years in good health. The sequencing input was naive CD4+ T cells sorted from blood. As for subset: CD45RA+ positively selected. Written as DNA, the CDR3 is TGCGCCAGCAGCTGGGCCGGGGGTCCCAATGAGCAGTTCTTC. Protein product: CASSWAGGPNEQFF.